This T cell receptor beta chain derives from a study of identical twins. Template switching (which added a universal primer site) was used, and cDNA carried unique molecular identifiers. MiXCR, applied by TCRdb to the 5' RACE reads, yields one record per CDR3 protein. The data contain more than 1.5 million distinct CDR3 sequences, about 32% of them singletons. CDR1 is SQVTM, CDR2 ANQGSEA, per germline. This CDR3 has 13 amino acids. The V segment lost 5 bases and the J segment 10 bases; nucleotides outside the gene matches: 5. The sequence came from a newborn girl in good health. Sequenced sample: cord blood. This chain uses TRBV29-1 with TRBJ2-3; 14 bases are shared with TRBD2. The CDR3 DNA is TGCAGCGTTAAACGGGGACTAGCGGGGGCGCAGTATTTT. Protein product: CSVKRGLAGAQYF.